This record covers a single TCR beta chain. Its antigen is unidentified. Random hexamers primed reverse transcription of roughly 0.5 to 1 ug RNA. It was immunoSEQ multiplex PCR that amplified TCR beta CDR3 across 54 Vbeta and 13 Jbeta. TCRdb used MiXCR to reprocess the immunoSEQ multiplex PCR reads, holding one entry per CDR3 protein. The sample has about 130,000 distinct CDR3 sequences; around 93% are singletons. The CD8+ and CD4+ T cells were isolated magnetically using a negative isolation approach, whereas the TEMRA cells were enriched by FACS. This record belongs to a study of CD8 T cells in Susac syndrome. Looking at the study overall: Within the group of sequenced Susac syndrome patients, roughly 6 had active disease and eight or nine were in remission. Study findings and constraints: CD8+ clonal expansion in Susac was maximal in TEMRA cells and in active patients.

Sequencing input: CD8+ T cells from PBMCs. The source is a human donor with Susac syndrome.

The DNA for the CDR3 is TGTGCCAGCAGCCAAGAGGGCGGCAGCCGTCCTGAAGCTTTCTTT. Its protein product is CASSQEGGSRPEAFF. The chain joins TRBV4-2 to TRBJ1-1; the D is unclear. The CDR3 covers 15 residues. Germline V gene lookup returns CDR1 LGHNA and CDR2 YNFKEQ. Between the trimmed V and J ends, which lost 0 bases and 6 bases, there was a span of 14 bases.